A selection of T cell receptor beta chains follows, all from one sample in a study of cytomegalovirus exposure and HLA in healthy donors. The method was immunoSEQ multiplex PCR; TCRdb's version includes in-frame clones alone and lacks a portion of them. The sample yields 160,000 or so clones, 84% seen once. Sequencing input: PBMCs. The receptors shown here come from a man aged 30 to 45 in good health and CMV-seronegative. Both conserved end residues are part of each CDR3. The D gene is left open where the match is weak.

J | D | V | CDR3
TRBJ2-3 | - | TRBV5-4 | CASSPGTGGGTDTQYF
TRBJ2-2 | - | TRBV5-1 | CASSLDSPNTGELFF
TRBJ2-7 | TRBD1 | TRBV25-1 | CASSEYGTGDHEQYF
TRBJ2-1 | TRBD2 | TRBV4-3 | CASSQGEGTSGRPYNEQFF
TRBJ1-1 | TRBD1 | TRBV15 | CATSTRQGSTEAFF
TRBJ1-5 | - | TRBV19 | CASSIDRFYQPQHF
TRBJ2-5 | - | TRBV5-1 | CASSLTGAPQETQYF
TRBJ1-1 | TRBD1 | TRBV11-3 | CASSFILGQKEAFF
TRBJ1-1 | - | TRBV7-9 | CSSSLAGVGFEAFF
TRBJ2-3 | - | TRBV5-1 | CASSLQASGDTQYF
TRBJ2-5 | - | TRBV7-9 | CASSLYREGETQYF
TRBJ2-5 | TRBD2 | TRBV5-1 | CASRLAEPEETQYF
TRBJ1-5 | - | TRBV6-1 | CASSEGRSGYNQPQHF
TRBJ2-3 | - | TRBV2 | CASSGQGFTDTQYF
TRBJ2-3 | - | TRBV28 | CASSWRGTQYF
TRBJ1-1 | - | TRBV6-5 | CASSYSGGNTEAFF
TRBJ2-7 | - | TRBV7-9 | CSSSLGLAPRVSPYYEQYF
TRBJ2-7 | TRBD2 | TRBV7-6 | CASSPLAGGYEQYF
TRBJ1-1 | - | TRBV5-1 | CASSLGQGSTEAFF
TRBJ1-5 | - | TRBV5-8 | CASSFTYQPQHF
TRBJ1-2 | - | TRBV19 | CASSIRGDGYTF
TRBJ2-7 | - | TRBV25-1 | CASASRSSYEQYF
TRBJ2-3 | TRBD2 | TRBV7-2 | CASSLGREGPSTQYF
TRBJ1-5 | - | TRBV19 | CAGSIDPMSRNQPQHF
TRBJ1-3 | TRBD1 | TRBV18 | CASSPNRGSGNTIYF
TRBJ1-2 | TRBD1 | TRBV6-5 | CASNPTGNTYGYTF
TRBJ1-4 | - | TRBV10-3 | CAISEGRLDEKLFF
TRBJ1-6 | - | TRBV6-5 | CARGQGLYNSPLHF
TRBJ1-2 | - | TRBV29-1 | CSVEYGRGGGYTF
TRBJ1-1 | - | TRBV7-6 | CASSPAGNTEAFF
TRBJ2-5 | - | TRBV4-2 | CASSQGQNPQETQYF
TRBJ1-1 | - | TRBV10-3 | CAIRAGDTEAFF
TRBJ1-1 | - | TRBV7-3 | CASSLDSGGTEAFF
TRBJ2-1 | TRBD1 | TRBV5-1 | CASSFGQAYNEQFF
TRBJ2-7 | - | TRBV4-1 | CASSQPQAYEQYF
TRBJ2-1 | TRBD2 | TRBV5-4 | CASSTGLAGGGYNEQFF
TRBJ2-2 | - | TRBV7-8 | CASSPDRNTGELFF
TRBJ2-3 | TRBD1 | TRBV7-2 | CASSPGTAADTQYF
TRBJ2-5 | - | TRBV9 | CASSVGTKRETQYF
TRBJ2-7 | TRBD2 | TRBV6-5 | CASSYSRTSYEQYF
TRBJ2-7 | TRBD1 | TRBV2 | CASSETGGEQYF
TRBJ1-5 | TRBD1 | TRBV5-1 | CASSLAGGRNQPQHF
TRBJ2-1 | TRBD2 | TRBV7-2 | CASSLGLALNEQFF
TRBJ1-2 | - | TRBV5-4 | CASSPIGGQTFYSNYGYTF
TRBJ1-2 | - | TRBV5-4 | CASSPQGGSGYTF
TRBJ2-1 | TRBD1 | TRBV30 | CAYRQGFNEQFF
TRBJ2-7 | - | TRBV7-3 | CASSSGGGGPYEQYF